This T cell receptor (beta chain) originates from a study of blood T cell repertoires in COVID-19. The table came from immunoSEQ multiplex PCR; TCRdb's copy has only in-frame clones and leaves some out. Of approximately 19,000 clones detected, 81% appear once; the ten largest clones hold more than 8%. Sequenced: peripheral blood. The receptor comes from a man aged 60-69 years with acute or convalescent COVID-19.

Here the CDR3 DNA reads TGCGCCAGCAGCTTGAACAGAGACTCCTACGAGCAGTACTTC. Protein: CASSLNRDSYEQYF. V usage is TRBV5-1 and J usage is TRBJ2-7; D gene uncertain. This CDR3 has 14 residues. Germline V lookup: CDR1 SGHRS, CDR2 YFSETQ. V lost 1 base and J lost 0, with 8 bases in between.